This TCR beta chain was documented in a study of OX40 agonist ivuxolimab in advanced cancers. About the research overall: Patients with hepatocellular carcinoma, melanoma, renal cell or head and neck cancer made up the dose-escalation patients. Three patients had partial responses: one hepatocellular carcinoma, two cutaneous melanoma.

Study-wide points: Low normalized clonal expansion also occurred in some nonresponding patients. Relative to CD4+ cells, CD8+ T cells on average had more expanded clones.

In its sample, this clone was seen once. Its antigen is currently unknown. Trimming removed 9 bases from V and 4 bases from J, with 16 bases in between. Germline V gene data show CDR1 as MDHEN and CDR2 as SYDVKM. This CDR3 region has 14 residues. Produced via immunoSEQ multiplex PCR; TCRdb's table is partial and in-frame only. The sample records over 150,000 clones, 85% to 95% being singletons. The receptor was derived from an adult with an advanced solid tumor such as melanoma, head and neck, liver or kidney cancer. The input for sequencing was CD4+ or CD8+ T cells sorted from blood, taken in a trial of the OX40 agonist ivuxolimab. The chain has TRBV28 and TRBJ1-3; TRBD1 is a possible D gene (6 bases). The CDR3 nucleotides read TGTGCCAGTGTCGGGGGGCGAACAGGAAACACCATATATTTT. Translating gives CASVGGRTGNTIYF.